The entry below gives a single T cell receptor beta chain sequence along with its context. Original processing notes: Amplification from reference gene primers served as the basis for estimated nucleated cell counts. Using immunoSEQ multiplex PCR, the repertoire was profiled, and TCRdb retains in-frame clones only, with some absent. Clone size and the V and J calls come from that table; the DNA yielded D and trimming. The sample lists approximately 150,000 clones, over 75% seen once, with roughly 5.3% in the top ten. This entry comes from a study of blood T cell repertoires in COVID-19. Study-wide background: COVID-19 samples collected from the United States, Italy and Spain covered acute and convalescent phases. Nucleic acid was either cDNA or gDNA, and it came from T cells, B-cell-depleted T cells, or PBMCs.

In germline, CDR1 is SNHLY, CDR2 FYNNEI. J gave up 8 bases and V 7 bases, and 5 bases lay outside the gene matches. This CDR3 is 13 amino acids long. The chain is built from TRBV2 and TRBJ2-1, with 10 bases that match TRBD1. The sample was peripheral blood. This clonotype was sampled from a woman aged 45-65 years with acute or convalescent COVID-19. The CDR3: CASTGQGGDEQFF. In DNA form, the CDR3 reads TGTGCCAGCACCGGACAGGGGGGCGATGAGCAGTTCTTC.